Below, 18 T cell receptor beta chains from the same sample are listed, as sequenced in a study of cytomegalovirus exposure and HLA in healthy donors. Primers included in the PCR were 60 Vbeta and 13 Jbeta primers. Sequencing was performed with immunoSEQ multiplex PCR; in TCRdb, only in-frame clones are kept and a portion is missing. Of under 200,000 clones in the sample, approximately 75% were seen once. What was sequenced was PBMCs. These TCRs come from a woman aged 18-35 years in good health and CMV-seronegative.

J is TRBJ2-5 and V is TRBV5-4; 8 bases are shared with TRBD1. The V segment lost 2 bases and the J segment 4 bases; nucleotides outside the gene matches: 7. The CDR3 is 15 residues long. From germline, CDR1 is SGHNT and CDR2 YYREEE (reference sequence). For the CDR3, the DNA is TGTGCCAGCAGCTTAGGGGACAGGACCCTAGAGACCCAGTACTTC. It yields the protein CASSLGDRTLETQYF.

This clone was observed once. The CDR3 here is CASSLPYPRRAGTDTQYF. The CDR3 DNA sequence: TGTGCCAGCAGCTTACCCTACCCCCGGCGGGCAGGTACAGATACGCAGTATTTT. The chain has TRBV7-9 and TRBJ2-3, with a possible D match to TRBD2 (5 bases). V lost 2 bases and J lost 3, with 21 bases in between. The CDR3 has 18 amino acids. CDR1 is SEHNR and CDR2 is FQNEAQ in the germline V gene (reference sequence).

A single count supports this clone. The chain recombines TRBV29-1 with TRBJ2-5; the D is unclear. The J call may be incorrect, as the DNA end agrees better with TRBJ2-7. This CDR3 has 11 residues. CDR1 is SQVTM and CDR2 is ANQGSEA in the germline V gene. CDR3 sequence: CSVAVGIEQYF. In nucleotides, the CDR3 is TGCAGCGTTGCTGTGGGCATCGAGCAGTACTTC.

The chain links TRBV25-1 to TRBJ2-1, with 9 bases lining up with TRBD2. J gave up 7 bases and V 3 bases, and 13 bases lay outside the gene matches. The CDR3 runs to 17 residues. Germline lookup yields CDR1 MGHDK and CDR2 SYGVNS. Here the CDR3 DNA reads TGTGCCAGCAGTGATTCCGCGGGAGGGCCCGGCGGGAATGAGCAGTTCTTC. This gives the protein CASSDSAGGPGGNEQFF.

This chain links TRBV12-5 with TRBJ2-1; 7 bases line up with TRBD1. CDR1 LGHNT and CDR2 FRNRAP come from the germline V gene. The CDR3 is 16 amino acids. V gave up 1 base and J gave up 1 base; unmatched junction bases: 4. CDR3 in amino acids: CASGLGQGVSYNEQFF. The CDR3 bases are TGTGCTAGTGGTTTGGGGCAGGGGGTGTCCTACAATGAGCAGTTCTTC.

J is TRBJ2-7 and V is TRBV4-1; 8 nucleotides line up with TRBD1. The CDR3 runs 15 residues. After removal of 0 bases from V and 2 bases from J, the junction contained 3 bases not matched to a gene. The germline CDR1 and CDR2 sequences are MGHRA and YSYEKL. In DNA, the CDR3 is TGCGCCAGCAGCCAAGAGCTGGGACAGGCCTACGAGCAGTACTTC. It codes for CASSQELGQAYEQYF.

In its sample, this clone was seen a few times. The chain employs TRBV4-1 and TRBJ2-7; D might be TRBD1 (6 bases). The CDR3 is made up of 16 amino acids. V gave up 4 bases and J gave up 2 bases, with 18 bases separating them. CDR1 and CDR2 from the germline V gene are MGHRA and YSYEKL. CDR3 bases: TGCGCCAGCAGCCTAGTAAGGGGCAGGGGCACCTACGAGCAGTACTTC. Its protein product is CASSLVRGRGTYEQYF.

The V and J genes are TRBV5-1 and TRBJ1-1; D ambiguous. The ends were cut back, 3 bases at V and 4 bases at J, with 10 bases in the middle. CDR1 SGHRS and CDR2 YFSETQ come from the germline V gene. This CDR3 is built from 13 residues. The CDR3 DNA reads TGCGCCAGCAGCTCCAAGAGGTCCACTGAAGCTTTCTTT. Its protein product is CASSSKRSTEAFF. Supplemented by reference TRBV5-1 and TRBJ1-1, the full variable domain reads KAGVTQTPRYLIKTRGQQVTLSCSPISGHRSVSWYQQTPGQGLQFLFEYFSETQRNKGNFPGRFSGRQFSNSRSEMNVSTLELGDSALYLCASSSKRSTEAFFGQGTRLTVV.

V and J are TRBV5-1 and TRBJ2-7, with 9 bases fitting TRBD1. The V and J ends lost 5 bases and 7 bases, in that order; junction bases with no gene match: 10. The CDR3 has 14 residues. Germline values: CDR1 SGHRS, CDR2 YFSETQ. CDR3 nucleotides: TGCGCCAGCAGGCCATACCGACAGGGGGGTGAGCAGTACTTC. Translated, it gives CASRPYRQGGEQYF.

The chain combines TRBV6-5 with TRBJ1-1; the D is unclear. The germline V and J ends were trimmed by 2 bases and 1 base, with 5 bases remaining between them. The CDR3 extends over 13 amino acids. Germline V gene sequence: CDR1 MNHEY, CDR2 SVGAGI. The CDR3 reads CASSYNRNTEAFF. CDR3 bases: TGTGCCAGCAGTTACAACAGGAACACTGAAGCTTTCTTT.

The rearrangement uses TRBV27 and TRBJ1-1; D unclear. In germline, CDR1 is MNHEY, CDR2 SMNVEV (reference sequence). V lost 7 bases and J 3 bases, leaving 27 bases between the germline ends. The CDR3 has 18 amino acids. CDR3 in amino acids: CASIPTIYGTWRDTEAFF. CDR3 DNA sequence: TGTGCCAGCATCCCAACGATTTACGGCACCTGGCGGGACACTGAAGCTTTCTTT.

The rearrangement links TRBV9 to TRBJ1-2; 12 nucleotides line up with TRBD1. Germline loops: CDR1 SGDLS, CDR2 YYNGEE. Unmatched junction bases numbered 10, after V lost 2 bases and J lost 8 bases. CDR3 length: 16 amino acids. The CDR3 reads CASSVHQGQGAGGYTF. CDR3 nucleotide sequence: TGTGCCAGCAGCGTCCACCAGGGACAGGGGGCAGGAGGCTACACCTTC.

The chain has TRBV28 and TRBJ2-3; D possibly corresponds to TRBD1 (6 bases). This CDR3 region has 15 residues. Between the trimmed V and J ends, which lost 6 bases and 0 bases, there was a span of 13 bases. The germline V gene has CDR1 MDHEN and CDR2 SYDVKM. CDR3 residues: CASSLGTSSTDTQYF. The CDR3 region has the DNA TGTGCCAGCAGCCTCGGGACATCTAGCACAGATACGCAGTATTTT.

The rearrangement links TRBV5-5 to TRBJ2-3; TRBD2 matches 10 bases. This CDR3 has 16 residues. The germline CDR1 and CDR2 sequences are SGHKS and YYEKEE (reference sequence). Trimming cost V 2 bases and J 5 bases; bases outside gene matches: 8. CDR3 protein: CASSFVLAGVLDTQYF. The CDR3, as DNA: TGTGCCAGCAGCTTTGTTCTAGCGGGAGTTTTAGATACGCAGTATTTT. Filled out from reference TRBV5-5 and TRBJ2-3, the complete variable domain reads DAGVTQSPTHLIKTRGQQVTLRCSPISGHKSVSWYQQVLGQGPQFIFQYYEKEERGRGNFPDRFSARQFPNYSSELNVNALLLGDSALYLCASSFVLAGVLDTQYFGPGTRLTVL.

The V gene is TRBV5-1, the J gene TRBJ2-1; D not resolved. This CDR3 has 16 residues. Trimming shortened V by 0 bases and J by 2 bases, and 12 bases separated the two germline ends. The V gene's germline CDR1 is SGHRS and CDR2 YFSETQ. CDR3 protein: CASSLVGRVTYNEQFF. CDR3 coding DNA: TGCGCCAGCAGCTTGGTCGGTCGGGTAACCTACAATGAGCAGTTCTTC.

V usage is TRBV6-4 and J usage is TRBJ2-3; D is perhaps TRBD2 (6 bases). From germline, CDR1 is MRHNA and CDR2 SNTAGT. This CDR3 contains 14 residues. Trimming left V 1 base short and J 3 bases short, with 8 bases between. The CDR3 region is CASSDFGGTDTQYF. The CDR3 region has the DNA TGTGCCAGCAGTGACTTCGGGGGAACAGATACGCAGTATTTT.

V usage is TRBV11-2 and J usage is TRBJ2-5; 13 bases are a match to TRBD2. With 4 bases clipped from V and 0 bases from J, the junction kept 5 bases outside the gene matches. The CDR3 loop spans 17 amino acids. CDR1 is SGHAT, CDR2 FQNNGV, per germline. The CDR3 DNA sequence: TGTGCCAGCAGCTCGGGACTAGCGGGGCAGTACCAAGAGACCCAGTACTTC. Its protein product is CASSSGLAGQYQETQYF. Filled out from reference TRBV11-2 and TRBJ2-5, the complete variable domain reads EAGVAQSPRYKIIEKRQSVAFWCNPISGHATLYWYQQILGQGPKLLIQFQNNGVVDDSQLPKDRFSAERLKGVDSTLKIQPAKLEDSAVYLCASSSGLAGQYQETQYFGPGTRLLVL.

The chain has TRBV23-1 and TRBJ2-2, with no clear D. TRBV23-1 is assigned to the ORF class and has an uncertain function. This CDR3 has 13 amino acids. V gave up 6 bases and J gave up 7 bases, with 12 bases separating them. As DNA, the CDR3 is TGCGCCAGCAGCCGTGTTGGGCACGGGGAGCTGTTTTTT. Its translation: CASSRVGHGELFF.